These 23 T cell receptor beta chains originate from one sample sequenced in a study of blood T cell repertoires in COVID-19. The data were produced by immunoSEQ multiplex PCR, yet TCRdb's version contains in-frame clones alone and is incomplete. The sample has approximately 100,000 clones, roughly 80% seen once; the top ten hold about 4.8%. The sample taken for sequencing was peripheral blood. Source of these receptors: a man in his 60s with acute or convalescent COVID-19.

V usage is TRBV12-3 or TRBV12-4 and J usage is TRBJ2-7, with TRBD1 matching over 8 bases. The V segment lost 10 bases and the J segment 2 bases; nucleotides outside the gene matches: 7. This CDR3 comprises 13 residues. The CDR3 reads CATRLTGAYEQYF. The CDR3 coding sequence is TGTGCCACAAGGTTGACAGGGGCCTACGAGCAGTACTTC.

The chain is built from TRBV30 and TRBJ2-7; 8 bases match TRBD1. Looked up from germline, CDR1 is GTSNPN and CDR2 is SVGIG (reference sequence). J lost 5 bases, V lost 1 base, and 1 base had no gene match. The CDR3 is made up of 12 amino acids. CDR3: CAWSGTGHEQYF. DNA of the CDR3: TGTGCCTGGAGTGGGACAGGGCACGAGCAGTACTTC.

The V and J genes are TRBV18 and TRBJ2-1, with 8 bases fitting TRBD1. This CDR3 has 12 residues. The germline V gene encodes CDR1 KGHSH and CDR2 LQKENI. V lost 6 bases and J lost 9; bases outside the gene matches: 4. CDR3 sequence (DNA): TGTGCCAGCTCTCCAGGGACAGGTGAGCAGTTCTTC. Amino acids: CASSPGTGEQFF.

The J gene is TRBJ2-5, the V gene TRBV11-3, with 9 nucleotides matching TRBD1. The V gene's germline CDR1 is SGHNT and CDR2 YENEEA. This CDR3 has 16 residues. Trimming cost V 1 base and J 3 bases; bases outside gene matches: 6. CDR3: CASSLGDRVGKETQYF. The CDR3, as DNA: TGTGCCAGCAGCTTAGGGGACAGGGTCGGCAAAGAGACCCAGTACTTC.

The chain carries TRBV14 and TRBJ2-6, with D possibly matching TRBD1 (6 bases). CDR3 length: 18 residues. Germline values: CDR1 SGHDN, CDR2 FVKESK. Trimming left V 5 bases short and J 0 bases short, with 17 bases between. The CDR3 DNA follows: TGTGCCAGCAGCAAAGTGGGGGACAAACGCTCTGGGGCCAACGTCCTGACTTTC. Protein: CASSKVGDKRSGANVLTF.

The V gene is TRBV18, the J gene TRBJ1-2, with D possibly matching TRBD1 (5 bases). Between the trimmed V and J ends, which lost 4 bases and 6 bases, there was a span of 12 bases. The CDR3 is made up of 13 amino acids. CDR1 is KGHSH and CDR2 is LQKENI in the germline V gene. The CDR3 spells CASSLMTVDGYTF. CDR3 in DNA: TGTGCCAGCTCACTGATGACAGTCGATGGCTACACCTTC.

The chain carries TRBV19 and TRBJ1-3, with D perhaps TRBD1 (6 bases). CDR3 length: 14 residues. V gave up 1 base and J gave up 7 bases, with 11 bases separating them. Germline values: CDR1 LNHDA, CDR2 SQIVND (reference sequence). The CDR3 bases are TGTGCCAGTAGTATAGCGGACAGTCGGAACACCATATATTTT. Translating it yields CASSIADSRNTIYF.

This clone was seen once. The V and J genes are TRBV7-9 and TRBJ2-2; no definite D call. Per the germline V gene, CDR1 is SEHNR and CDR2 is FQNEAQ (reference sequence). V shed 5 bases and J shed 5 bases, with 9 bases lying between them. This CDR3 comprises 13 residues. The CDR3 is CASSAEATGELFF. CDR3 coding DNA: TGTGCCAGCAGCGCCGAGGCTACCGGGGAGCTGTTTTTT.

The chain couples TRBV5-4 to TRBJ2-1; 14 positions agree with TRBD2. The ends lost 5 bases at V and 7 bases at J; junction bases unmatched: 11. The CDR3 runs 17 residues. Per the germline V gene, CDR1 is SGHNT and CDR2 is YYREEE (reference sequence). CDR3 DNA: TGTGCCAGCAGTATCCCGGGACTAGCGGGAGCGGCAAATGAGCAGTTCTTC. As protein: CASSIPGLAGAANEQFF.

This chain links TRBV11-3 with TRBJ2-2, with TRBD1 as a possible D gene (6 bases). This CDR3 has 15 amino acids. The germline gives CDR1 SGHNT, CDR2 YENEEA. Trimming removed 0 bases from V and 3 bases from J, with 8 bases in between. The CDR3 here is CASSLDGGHTGELFF. CDR3 DNA sequence: TGTGCCAGCAGCTTAGATGGGGGCCACACCGGGGAGCTGTTTTTT.

J is TRBJ2-7 and V is TRBV12-3 or TRBV12-4; tentative D call: TRBD1 (5 bases). The CDR3 covers 13 residues. V dropped 8 bases and J dropped 2 bases, with 13 bases sitting between them. CDR3 in DNA: TGTGCCAGCGGGGAACAGGAGACCTACGAGCAGTACTTC. Its translation: CASGEQETYEQYF.

The V and J genes are TRBV30 and TRBJ1-4; 7 bases are a match to TRBD1. Trimming took 5 bases from V and 9 from J; bases not matched to a gene: 3. Germline CDR1 and CDR2: GTSNPN and SVGIG (reference sequence). The CDR3 totals 11 residues. The CDR3: CAWGDSQKLFF. CDR3 nucleotides: TGTGCCTGGGGGGACAGTCAAAAACTGTTTTTT.

The chain has TRBV30 and TRBJ1-5; D is unclear. CDR3 length equals 13 residues. CDR1 and CDR2 from the germline V gene are GTSNPN and SVGIG (reference sequence). Between the trimmed V and J ends, which lost 1 base and 0 bases, there was a span of 4 bases. CDR3 loop: CAWSESSNQPQHF. CDR3 sequence (DNA): TGTGCCTGGAGTGAGAGTAGCAATCAGCCCCAGCATTTT.

V and J are TRBV7-3 and TRBJ2-1, with TRBD1 matching over 9 bases. The CDR3 has 15 residues. Trimming at V came to 5 bases and at J to 9 bases, leaving 11 bases not matched to a gene. Germline CDR1 and CDR2: SGHTA and FQGTGA. CDR3 residues: CASSARGTGLSEQFF. The CDR3 nucleotides read TGTGCCAGCAGCGCCCGCGGGACAGGGTTGAGTGAGCAGTTCTTC.

For the CDR3, the DNA is TGTGCCAGTAGTCCCTACAGGGGTAAAGAGACCCAGTACTTC. This gives the protein CASSPYRGKETQYF. This chain joins TRBV19 and TRBJ2-5; TRBD1 aligns across 7 bases. The trim removed 5 bases at V and 3 bases at J, leaving 6 bases unmatched. Germline CDR1 LNHDA, CDR2 SQIVND (reference sequence). There are 14 residues in the CDR3.

The J gene is TRBJ1-1, the V gene TRBV2; no clear D gene. CDR3 length equals 14 residues. V was shortened by 11 bases and J by 6 bases, with 22 bases between the two germline ends. Germline CDR1 and CDR2: SNHLY and FYNNEI. The CDR3 region has the DNA TGTGCCCGAACGGGCCCGGGAGGAGGCTCTGAAGCTTTCTTT. Encoded protein: CARTGPGGGSEAFF.

V is TRBV12-3 or TRBV12-4 and J is TRBJ2-2, with TRBD2 as a possible D gene (5 bases). The CDR3 runs 12 residues. V gave up 8 bases and J gave up 7 bases, with 11 bases separating them. The CDR3 region has the DNA TGTGCCAGCCAGCGGAACGGCGGGGAGCTGTTTTTT. This sequence encodes CASQRNGGELFF.

J is TRBJ1-6 and V is TRBV27, with 9 bases lining up with TRBD1. Germline V gives CDR1 MNHEY, CDR2 SMNVEV (reference sequence). The CDR3 contains 17 residues. With 7 bases clipped from V and 2 bases from J, the junction kept 9 bases outside the gene matches. The CDR3 here is CASKPMDRGAYNSPLHF. In DNA form, the CDR3 reads TGTGCCAGCAAACCCATGGACAGGGGCGCCTATAATTCACCCCTCCACTTT.

V usage is TRBV18 and J usage is TRBJ2-1; possible D gene TRBD2, 5 bases. This CDR3 has 15 amino acids. The V end was cut by 2 bases, the J end by 5 bases, with 13 bases between. CDR1 is KGHSH and CDR2 is LQKENI in the germline V gene. The CDR3: CASSPMRAHHNEQFF. In DNA form, the CDR3 reads TGTGCCAGCTCACCAATGAGGGCGCACCACAATGAGCAGTTCTTC.

V gene TRBV30 combines with J gene TRBJ1-5; 8 bases are shared with TRBD1. The ends lost 6 bases at V and 2 bases at J; junction bases unmatched: 9. The CDR3 runs to 15 residues. Germline values: CDR1 GTSNPN, CDR2 SVGIG (reference sequence). The CDR3 protein is CACTRDRGGNQPQHF. CDR3 in DNA: TGTGCCTGTACCCGCGACAGGGGTGGCAATCAGCCCCAGCATTTT. The variable domain in full, completed from reference TRBV30 and TRBJ1-5, reads SQTIHQWPATLVQPVGSPLSLECTVEGTSNPNLYWYRQAAGRGLQLLFYSVGIGQISSEVPQNLSASRPQDRQFILSSKKLLLSDSGFYLCACTRDRGGNQPQHFGDGTRLSIL.

The V gene is TRBV28, the J gene TRBJ2-5; D is possibly TRBD2 (5 bases). The ends were cut back, 10 bases at V and 4 bases at J, with 13 bases in the middle. The CDR3 totals 12 residues. Germline loops: CDR1 MDHEN, CDR2 SYDVKM. The DNA for the CDR3 is TGTGCCATTCAGGAGGCCGGAGAGACCCAGTACTTC. Its translation: CAIQEAGETQYF. The complete variable domain, with remaining parts taken from reference TRBV28 and TRBJ2-5, reads DVKVTQSSRYLVKRTGEKVFLECVQDMDHENMFWYRQDPGLGLRLIYFSYDVKMKEKGDIPEGYSVSREKKERFSLILESASTNQTSMYLCAIQEAGETQYFGPGTRLLVL.

The chain is built from TRBV27 and TRBJ1-2, with 7 bases that match TRBD1. Germline assignment: CDR1 MNHEY and CDR2 SMNVEV (reference sequence). The CDR3 contains 14 residues. Unmatched junction bases numbered 13, after V lost 10 bases and J lost 5 bases. The CDR3 coding sequence is TGTGCCACCCAAGGTCCGGGACAGACTTATGGCTACACCTTC. Its translation is CATQGPGQTYGYTF.

The chain is built from TRBV29-1 and TRBJ2-3, with D hard to call. CDR3 length equals 14 residues. CDR1 and CDR2 from the germline V gene are SQVTM and ANQGSEA. V was trimmed by 0 bases and J by 0 bases, leaving 7 bases between them. The CDR3 loop is CSVEDFTSTDTQYF. CDR3 bases: TGCAGCGTTGAAGATTTTACTAGCACAGATACGCAGTATTTT.